This TCR beta chain was recorded in a study of OX40 agonist ivuxolimab in advanced cancers. The wider study: People in dose escalation had one of these cancers: hepatocellular carcinoma, melanoma, renal cell or head and neck cancer.

Deletions cut 3 bases from V and 8 bases from J, with 12 bases between. This CDR3 contains 13 residues. CDR1 and CDR2 (germline): SGDLS, YYNGEE. The method was immunoSEQ multiplex PCR; TCRdb's version includes in-frame clones alone and lacks a portion of them. This sample carries tens of thousands of clones, 85% of them seen once, and the ten largest clones take roughly 29%. The sequence was obtained from an adult with an advanced solid tumor such as melanoma, head and neck, liver or kidney cancer. The V call is TRBV9, the J call TRBJ2-1; D may match TRBD1 or TRBD2 (5 bases each). Material: CD4+ or CD8+ T cells sorted from blood, obtained in a trial of the OX40 agonist ivuxolimab. CDR3 loop: CASSAMGTDEQFF. CDR3 nucleotide sequence: TGTGCCAGCAGCGCCATGGGGACCGATGAGCAGTTCTTC.